Listed below are T cell receptor beta chains from one sample, sequenced in a study of Tregs in tolerant kidney transplant recipients. Using immunoSEQ multiplex PCR, the repertoire was profiled, and TCRdb retains in-frame clones only, with some absent. The sample holds about 69,000 clones; less than 90% are singletons and the top ten take approximately 0.39%. The source was CD4+ T cells from blood, collected before the transplant. These receptors were collected from a human donor who received a combined kidney and bone marrow transplant. Each CDR3 is given with its conserved first and last residue. The order of the fields is clone size, J gene, V gene, D gene, CDR3 length, CDR3 protein, CDR3 DNA. A D gene is named only where the DNA matches it firmly. Clone sizes are given selectively: once, few, many, or a class where the clone is expanded.

clone size: -; J gene: TRBJ2-3; V gene: TRBV11-1; D gene: -; CDR3 length: 16; CDR3 protein: CASSPNDRIGTDTQYF; CDR3 DNA: TGTGCCAGCAGCCCGAACGACAGAATTGGCACAGATACGCAGTATTTT
clone size: -; J gene: TRBJ2-7; V gene: TRBV10-3; D gene: -; CDR3 length: 16; CDR3 protein: CAISTLGAPTTYEQYF; CDR3 DNA: TGTGCCATCAGTACGTTGGGGGCCCCGACTACCTACGAGCAGTACTTC
clone size: once; J gene: TRBJ2-7; V gene: TRBV28; D gene: TRBD1; CDR3 length: 12; CDR3 protein: CATGQAFYEQYF; CDR3 DNA: TGTGCCACGGGACAGGCGTTCTACGAGCAGTACTTC
clone size: -; J gene: TRBJ2-7; V gene: TRBV11-2; D gene: -; CDR3 length: 11; CDR3 protein: CASSLLNEQYF; CDR3 DNA: TGTGCCAGCAGCTTACTTAACGAGCAGTACTTC
clone size: -; J gene: TRBJ2-5; V gene: TRBV29-1; D gene: TRBD1; CDR3 length: 11; CDR3 protein: CSGGQQETQYF; CDR3 DNA: TGCAGCGGGGGACAGCAAGAGACCCAGTACTTC
clone size: -; J gene: TRBJ2-1; V gene: TRBV5-1; D gene: TRBD2; CDR3 length: 16; CDR3 protein: CASSLGLAGVDDEQFF; CDR3 DNA: TGCGCCAGCAGCTTGGGGCTAGCGGGAGTCGATGATGAGCAGTTCTTC
clone size: -; J gene: TRBJ1-2; V gene: TRBV7-9; D gene: -; CDR3 length: 14; CDR3 protein: CASSLGQGNYGYTF; CDR3 DNA: TGTGCCAGCAGCTTAGGGCAGGGAAACTATGGCTACACCTTC
clone size: -; J gene: TRBJ1-1; V gene: TRBV18; D gene: -; CDR3 length: 15; CDR3 protein: CASSRSTDMNTEAFF; CDR3 DNA: TGTGCCAGCTCACGGTCGACAGACATGAACACTGAAGCTTTCTTT
clone size: -; J gene: TRBJ2-2; V gene: TRBV7-6; D gene: -; CDR3 length: 15; CDR3 protein: CASSNGFRGTGELFF; CDR3 DNA: TGTGCCAGCAGCAACGGGTTCCGGGGGACCGGGGAGCTGTTTTTT
clone size: -; J gene: TRBJ2-7; V gene: TRBV9; D gene: TRBD1; CDR3 length: 14; CDR3 protein: CASSPRTGGYEQYF; CDR3 DNA: TGTGCCAGCAGCCCTCGGACAGGGGGCTACGAGCAGTACTTC
clone size: -; J gene: TRBJ2-3; V gene: TRBV9; D gene: -; CDR3 length: 14; CDR3 protein: CASSPGGWTDTQYF; CDR3 DNA: TGTGCCAGCAGTCCTGGGGGGTGGACAGATACGCAGTATTTT
clone size: -; J gene: TRBJ2-5; V gene: TRBV7-6; D gene: TRBD2; CDR3 length: 15; CDR3 protein: CASSPRQAGGETQYF; CDR3 DNA: TGTGCCAGCAGCCCGAGGCAAGCGGGAGGAGAGACCCAGTACTTC
clone size: once; J gene: TRBJ2-5; V gene: TRBV5-1; D gene: TRBD2; CDR3 length: 15; CDR3 protein: CASSRGGEGGETQYF; CDR3 DNA: TGCGCCAGCAGCCGTGGTGGGGAGGGCGGGGAGACCCAGTACTTC
clone size: -; J gene: TRBJ2-7; V gene: TRBV2; D gene: -; CDR3 length: 14; CDR3 protein: CASSLTTVAYEQYF; CDR3 DNA: TGTGCCAGCAGTCTGACGACAGTTGCCTACGAGCAGTACTTC
clone size: -; J gene: TRBJ1-2; V gene: TRBV5-1; D gene: -; CDR3 length: 14; CDR3 protein: CASSSTFIPRGYTF; CDR3 DNA: TGCGCCAGCAGCTCGACATTCATCCCGCGTGGCTACACCTTC
clone size: -; J gene: TRBJ2-3; V gene: TRBV2; D gene: -; CDR3 length: 14; CDR3 protein: CASSEAPSYETQYF; CDR3 DNA: TGTGCCAGCAGTGAAGCGCCATCCTACGAGACGCAGTATTTT
clone size: -; J gene: TRBJ1-2; V gene: TRBV5-4; D gene: TRBD1; CDR3 length: 14; CDR3 protein: CASSGQGAQEGYTF; CDR3 DNA: TGTGCCAGCAGCGGACAGGGGGCTCAGGAAGGCTACACCTTC
clone size: -; J gene: TRBJ2-5; V gene: TRBV18; D gene: -; CDR3 length: 15; CDR3 protein: CASSPRINGQETQYF; CDR3 DNA: TGTGCCAGCTCACCAAGAATAAACGGCCAAGAGACCCAGTACTTC
clone size: once; J gene: TRBJ2-1; V gene: TRBV7-8; D gene: -; CDR3 length: 14; CDR3 protein: CASSFSDRNNEQFF; CDR3 DNA: TGTGCCAGCAGCTTTTCGGACAGAAACAATGAGCAGTTCTTC
clone size: -; J gene: TRBJ1-5; V gene: TRBV27; D gene: -; CDR3 length: 15; CDR3 protein: CASSLDGGNNQPQHF; CDR3 DNA: TGTGCCAGCAGTTTAGACGGAGGCAACAATCAGCCCCAGCATTTT
clone size: -; J gene: TRBJ1-2; V gene: TRBV6-4; D gene: -; CDR3 length: 12; CDR3 protein: CASSQETYGYTF; CDR3 DNA: TGTGCCAGCAGTCAGGAAACCTATGGCTACACCTTC
clone size: -; J gene: TRBJ2-1; V gene: TRBV5-1; D gene: TRBD1; CDR3 length: 12; CDR3 protein: CASGTGDNEQFF; CDR3 DNA: TGCGCCAGCGGGACAGGGGACAATGAGCAGTTCTTC
clone size: -; J gene: TRBJ1-4; V gene: TRBV5-5; D gene: -; CDR3 length: 14; CDR3 protein: CASSLDFRDEKLFF; CDR3 DNA: TGTGCCAGCAGCTTGGATTTCAGGGATGAAAAACTGTTTTTT
clone size: -; J gene: TRBJ2-1; V gene: TRBV29-1; D gene: TRBD2; CDR3 length: 11; CDR3 protein: CSVTSGSHQVF; CDR3 DNA: TGCAGCGTAACTAGCGGGAGCCATCAGGTCTTC
clone size: -; J gene: TRBJ2-7; V gene: TRBV10-2; D gene: TRBD1; CDR3 length: 13; CDR3 protein: CASSVQGAYEQYF; CDR3 DNA: TGCGCCAGCAGTGTCCAGGGGGCCTACGAGCAGTACTTC
clone size: -; J gene: TRBJ1-1; V gene: TRBV2; D gene: -; CDR3 length: 13; CDR3 protein: CASSEGTFTEAFF; CDR3 DNA: TGTGCCAGCAGTGAGGGGACTTTTACTGAAGCTTTCTTT
clone size: -; J gene: TRBJ2-1; V gene: TRBV19; D gene: TRBD2; CDR3 length: 17; CDR3 protein: CATSRDGSLGTKNEQFF; CDR3 DNA: TGTGCCACCTCCCGGGACGGTTCCCTTGGGACTAAAAATGAGCAGTTCTTC
clone size: -; J gene: TRBJ1-1; V gene: TRBV29-1; D gene: -; CDR3 length: 13; CDR3 protein: CSGRQDGNTEAFF; CDR3 DNA: TGCAGCGGAAGACAGGATGGAAACACTGAAGCTTTCTTT
clone size: -; J gene: TRBJ1-2; V gene: TRBV30; D gene: -; CDR3 length: 13; CDR3 protein: CAWTTGEGFYYTF; CDR3 DNA: TGTGCCTGGACAACGGGGGAGGGATTTTACTACACCTTC
clone size: -; J gene: TRBJ2-7; V gene: TRBV5-5; D gene: -; CDR3 length: 15; CDR3 protein: CASRLLESRSYEQYF; CDR3 DNA: TGTGCCAGCAGACTACTCGAATCCCGATCCTACGAGCAGTACTTC
clone size: -; J gene: TRBJ2-3; V gene: TRBV5-4; D gene: -; CDR3 length: 14; CDR3 protein: CASSLKAGTDTQYF; CDR3 DNA: TGTGCCAGCAGCTTGAAGGCGGGAACAGATACGCAGTATTTT
clone size: -; J gene: TRBJ1-2; V gene: TRBV5-4; D gene: -; CDR3 length: 17; CDR3 protein: CASSLGGVRSWDYGYTF; CDR3 DNA: TGTGCCAGCAGCCTTGGAGGGGTCCGGAGTTGGGACTATGGCTACACCTTC
clone size: -; J gene: TRBJ2-1; V gene: TRBV9; D gene: TRBD2; CDR3 length: 17; CDR3 protein: CASSVGGRTSKGNEQFF; CDR3 DNA: TGTGCCAGCAGCGTAGGGGGCCGGACTAGCAAGGGAAATGAGCAGTTCTTC
clone size: once; J gene: TRBJ1-5; V gene: TRBV23-1; D gene: -; CDR3 length: 16; CDR3 protein: CASSHSTDNSNQPQHF; CDR3 DNA: TGCGCCAGCAGTCACTCGACAGATAATAGCAATCAGCCCCAGCATTTT
clone size: -; J gene: TRBJ2-5; V gene: TRBV29-1; D gene: TRBD1; CDR3 length: 14; CDR3 protein: CSALTGSFFETQYF; CDR3 DNA: TGCAGCGCATTGACAGGGTCTTTCTTCGAGACCCAGTACTTC
clone size: -; J gene: TRBJ2-7; V gene: TRBV27; D gene: TRBD2; CDR3 length: 15; CDR3 protein: CASRTSGRFSYEQYF; CDR3 DNA: TGTGCCAGCAGGACTAGCGGGAGGTTCTCCTACGAGCAGTACTTC
clone size: -; J gene: TRBJ2-6; V gene: TRBV10-3; D gene: TRBD1; CDR3 length: 16; CDR3 protein: CAISGTGLSGANVLTF; CDR3 DNA: TGTGCCATCAGTGGGACAGGGCTCTCTGGGGCCAACGTCCTGACTTTC
clone size: few; J gene: TRBJ2-7; V gene: TRBV2; D gene: TRBD1; CDR3 length: 15; CDR3 protein: CASRGGQGTSYEQYF; CDR3 DNA: TGTGCCAGCAGGGGAGGACAGGGGACCTCCTACGAGCAGTACTTC
clone size: once; J gene: TRBJ2-1; V gene: TRBV7-3; D gene: TRBD2; CDR3 length: 14; CDR3 protein: CASSLAGDHHEQFF; CDR3 DNA: TGTGCCAGCAGCTTAGCGGGAGATCACCATGAGCAGTTCTTC
clone size: -; J gene: TRBJ2-7; V gene: TRBV5-1; D gene: TRBD2; CDR3 length: 16; CDR3 protein: CASSPRTSGGAGEQYF; CDR3 DNA: TGCGCCAGCAGCCCTCGGACTAGCGGAGGTGCGGGCGAGCAGTACTTC
clone size: -; J gene: TRBJ2-7; V gene: TRBV9; D gene: TRBD2; CDR3 length: 18; CDR3 protein: CASSESGLAGGSSYEQYF; CDR3 DNA: TGTGCCAGCAGCGAGTCTGGGCTTGCGGGAGGGTCCTCCTACGAGCAGTACTTC
clone size: once; J gene: TRBJ2-2; V gene: TRBV25-1; D gene: TRBD1; CDR3 length: 14; CDR3 protein: CASTRQGNTGELFF; CDR3 DNA: TGTGCCAGCACACGACAGGGAAACACCGGGGAGCTGTTTTTT
clone size: -; J gene: TRBJ2-6; V gene: TRBV30; D gene: TRBD1; CDR3 length: 17; CDR3 protein: CAWSTRQGLSGANVLTF; CDR3 DNA: TGTGCCTGGAGTACGAGACAGGGCCTCTCTGGGGCCAACGTCCTGACTTTC
clone size: -; J gene: TRBJ1-5; V gene: TRBV11-2; D gene: -; CDR3 length: 16; CDR3 protein: CASSLEGGARGQPQHF; CDR3 DNA: TGTGCCAGCAGCTTAGAGGGGGGGGCCCGCGGTCAGCCCCAGCATTTT